This TCR beta chain comes out of a study of T cell responses to AZD1222 COVID-19 vaccine (dated by TCRdb to the early 2020s). At the level of the whole study: TCR sequencing was performed for some 250 trial participants, of whom roughly 200 were given two doses of AZD1222 and some 26 were given two doses of MenACWY control vaccine. Trial participants were enrolled by age into 18-55, 56-69 and 70-plus year subgroups, with 148, 28 and 57 TCR-sequenced participants respectively.

Overall study outcomes, separate from this receptor: Conclusions about previously exposed vaccinees were limited because only a handful of AZD1222 recipients were SARS-CoV-2 seropositive at baseline. The vaccine-associated CD4 TCRs covered the entire spike protein, and the dominant responses fell in regions 160-218 and 743-854. Epitopes outside the regions mutated in the B.1.351 and B.1.1.7 variants were reportedly recognized by nearly half of the unique spike-specific TCRs. Most participants were white British and females outnumbered males, and the authors suggested that clonal diversity may have been underestimated. The 56-69-year group was small, and its depth increase did not reach significance, likely because of low power. A significant rise in spike-specific TCR breadth and depth was observed after two AZD1222 doses relative to day 0 and relative to MenACWY recipients. Because no day 14 peak-response samples were available, repertoires were characterized only after the peak T cell response.

The CDR3 starts with the cysteine, ends with the phenylalanine, and has 13 residues. Solely the CDR3 DNA is kept, with 39 bases framed from the first base. CDR1 and CDR2 were assigned from the germline V gene (reference sequence) as LNHNV and YYDKDF. The V and J ends are trimmed by 5 bases and 10 bases, leaving 12 bases between them. Concerning this clone itself: Its antigen remains unidentified. No much larger clone is present one base from it, and per-base qualities are unavailable.

The CDR3 regions of human TCRbeta chains were analyzed by immunosequencing. Regarding the original processing steps: TCRs in the repertoires were matched against a reference library of SARS-CoV-2-specific TCRs that had been generated with the MIRA antigen-specificity platform. Breadth was defined as the fraction of unique TCRs that were SARS-CoV-2-associated. Depth was defined as the fraction of total T cells that were SARS-CoV-2-associated. Using the MIRA data, each spike-specific TCR was assigned both to the spike region to which the TCR was reactive and to a CD4 or CD8 class. Log10-transformed breadth and depth values were compared by one-way ANOVA with Sidak's multiple comparisons tests. Here the immuneACCESS table is served through TCRdb, limited to in-frame sequences with V and J called. Missing clones are a known gap in these copies; in checked studies unresolved V genes cover under half, and the rest lacks a known reason. V, J and clone size were drawn from that table, and D and trimming were deduced from the DNA. The sample data list approximately 200,000 clones, and about nine tenths of these were observed just once. The ten largest account for 3% to 3.5% of the sample.

In the paper's terms, the time point label means: about 28 days (+/-7) after the second vaccine dose. AZD1222 recipients given second doses at about 4 weeks or at about 12 weeks were pooled, since spike-specific TCR depth and breadth were not found to differ between the two schedules. Vaccinee samples were obtained from the UK trials COV001 and COV002, which included a single-blind randomized controlled phase 2/3 trial of AZD1222 (ChAdOx1 nCoV-19) in healthy adults. For TCRbeta chain sequencing, PBMC samples were collected from trial participants at day 0 and at day 28 after the second dose. This sequence was found in an adult who received the AZD1222 COVID-19 vaccine. The sample in question was peripheral blood, obtained 28 days after the second AZD1222 dose. The rearranged chain carries TRBV15 and TRBJ1-6, with the D gene not clear enough to name. The nucleotide sequence reads as follows: TGTGCCACCAGCTCGGGAGCCGGCTCACCCCTCCACTTT. The resulting protein is CATSSGAGSPLHF.